The next 13 T cell receptor beta chains were all read from a single sample in a study of identical twins listed by TCRdb under 2016. The library was prepared using 5' RACE. Sequencing instrument: Illumina HiSeq 2000. In TCRdb, the public reads were trimmed at Q25 with fastp and aligned with MiXCR, with productive beta chains retained. When rows share a CDR3 protein, they turn into one entry using the most common DNA and genes. The sample yields around 250,000 distinct CDR3 sequences; approximately 7% were counted once. The top ten clonotypes cover 3.6% of the sample. This sample was also put to use in a study of yellow fever vaccine responses in identical twins.

Sequencing input: memory (CD45RO+) T cells sorted from blood. The cell subset or site label for this specimen denotes: CD45RO+ enriched T cells. The receptor source for this set is a woman in her late teens or twenties in good health.

This clonotype has just a few counts. This chain uses TRBV3-1 with TRBJ1-1; 12 bases match TRBD1. Germline assignment: CDR1 LGHDT and CDR2 YNNKEL (reference sequence). V lost 1 base to trimming and J lost 11 bases; unmatched junction nucleotides: 8. The CDR3 runs to 15 residues. The CDR3: CASSQGGTGGRWAFF. The CDR3 DNA reads as TGTGCCAGCAGCCAAGGGGGGACAGGGGGCCGGTGGGCTTTCTTT.

The V gene is TRBV7-3, the J gene TRBJ2-1; possibly TRBD1 for D (6 bases). Trimming pared 6 bases from V and 3 bases from J, leaving 15 bases between. Germline assignment: CDR1 SGHTA and CDR2 FQGTGA. The CDR3 has 15 residues. In DNA form, the CDR3 reads TGTGCCAGCAGACAACAGGGAGTTGGCTACAATGAGCAGTTCTTC. It specifies CASRQQGVGYNEQFF.

This clonotype was observed at least ten times. The chain recombines TRBV12-3 or TRBV12-4 with TRBJ1-3, with D unclear. The CDR3 has 16 residues. V was shortened by 2 bases and J by 0 bases, with 11 bases between the two germline ends. CDR3 DNA sequence: TGTGCCAGCAGTTTAAGTGCGACGCTCTCTGGAAACACCATATATTTT. Its translation is CASSLSATLSGNTIYF.

The rearrangement links TRBV10-3 to TRBJ2-1; 7 positions match TRBD1. The CDR3 is 13 amino acids. V lost 6 bases to trimming and J lost 5 bases; unmatched junction nucleotides: 4. Germline lookup yields CDR1 ENHRY and CDR2 SYGVKD. For the CDR3, the DNA is TGTGCCATCAGCTCGGGACAGAACAATGAGCAGTTCTTC. Encoded protein: CAISSGQNNEQFF.

This rearrangement joins TRBV9 to TRBJ1-1; D ambiguous. This CDR3 comprises 14 residues. The V gene lost 0 bases and the J gene lost 1 base, with 7 bases spanning the gap. The germline CDR1 and CDR2 sequences are SGDLS and YYNGEE. DNA for the CDR3: TGTGCCAGCAGCGTAGACGCAGCGAACACTGAAGCTTTCTTT. Translation gives CASSVDAANTEAFF. Full variable domain (outside the CDR3, taken from reference TRBV9 and TRBJ1-1): DSGVTQTPKHLITATGQRVTLRCSPRSGDLSVYWYQQSLDQGLQFLIQYYNGEERAKGNILERFSAQQFPDLHSELNLSSLELGDSALYFCASSVDAANTEAFFGQGTRLTVV.

This clonotype was counted at least ten times. This chain links TRBV6-5 with TRBJ1-4, with a possible D match to TRBD1 (6 bases). V lost 2 bases and J 5 bases, leaving 9 bases between the germline ends. The CDR3 is 14 amino acids. Looked up from germline, CDR1 is MNHEY and CDR2 is SVGAGI. The CDR3 DNA is TGTGCCAGCAGTTACGGACAGCAAAATGAAAAACTGTTTTTT. This translates into CASSYGQQNEKLFF.

There are many counts of this clonotype. DNA for the CDR3: TGCGCCAGCAGCTCGCCGGGACTAGCGGGATCCGGGGAGCTGTTTTTT. Protein: CASSSPGLAGSGELFF. J is TRBJ2-2 and V is TRBV5-1, with 13 positions matching TRBD2. The CDR3 covers 16 residues. With 3 bases clipped from V and 6 bases from J, the junction kept 5 bases outside the gene matches. Germline values: CDR1 SGHRS, CDR2 YFSETQ. Full variable domain (missing parts from reference TRBV5-1 and TRBJ2-2): KAGVTQTPRYLIKTRGQQVTLSCSPISGHRSVSWYQQTPGQGLQFLFEYFSETQRNKGNFPGRFSGRQFSNSRSEMNVSTLELGDSALYLCASSSPGLAGSGELFFGEGSRLTVL.

This clonotype was detected a few times. V and J are TRBV4-2 and TRBJ1-4; 10 bases map to TRBD1. The CDR3 has 15 residues. The V gene's germline CDR1 is LGHNA and CDR2 YNFKEQ. The V and J ends lost 2 bases and 7 bases, in that order; junction bases with no gene match: 4. CDR3 coding DNA: TGTGCCAGCAGCCAAACCGGGACAGGGGTTGAAAAACTGTTTTTT. Residues: CASSQTGTGVEKLFF.

In its sample, this clonotype was seen many times. The chain carries TRBV6-5 and TRBJ1-6; 9 nucleotides match TRBD1. Germline CDR1 MNHEY, CDR2 SVGAGI. Trimming cost V 6 bases and J 7 bases; bases outside gene matches: 10. The CDR3 covers 16 residues. The CDR3 DNA sequence: TGTGCCAGCAGCTTCCTACAGGGGGCTGGCAATTCACCCCTCCACTTT. Translation: CASSFLQGAGNSPLHF.

This clonotype came up a few times. This rearrangement joins TRBV5-8 to TRBJ2-2; TRBD1 matches 12 bases. Germline V gene sequence: CDR1 SGHTS, CDR2 YDEGEE. The V and J ends lost 7 bases and 5 bases, in that order; junction bases with no gene match: 6. The CDR3 sequence is 15 residues long. The CDR3 region has the DNA TGTGCCAGCTGCCGGGACAGGGGGCGAACCGGGGAGCTGTTTTTT. It translates to CASCRDRGRTGELFF.

This clonotype has just a few counts. V usage is TRBV6-1 and J usage is TRBJ1-4; D possibly corresponds to TRBD1 (5 bases). Trimming left V 1 base short and J 6 bases short, with 15 bases between. Germline V lookup: CDR1 MNHNS, CDR2 SASEGT. The CDR3 consists of 16 residues. DNA for the CDR3: TGTGCCAGCAGTGAAGTCCCGCTACAGGCATATGAAAAACTGTTTTTT. Protein: CASSEVPLQAYEKLFF.

This clonotype came up many times. The V gene is TRBV12-3 or TRBV12-4, the J gene TRBJ1-3, with unresolved D. V was shortened by 4 bases and J by 1 base, with 8 bases between the two germline ends. The CDR3 length is 14 residues. In nucleotides, the CDR3 is TGTGCCAGCAGTTCCCTTAAATCTGGAAACACCATATATTTT. It translates to CASSSLKSGNTIYF.

The chain uses TRBV10-3 and TRBJ2-1; 13 bases fit TRBD2. This CDR3 comprises 17 residues. The germline CDR1 and CDR2 sequences are ENHRY and SYGVKD. V lost 6 bases and J lost 8; bases outside the gene matches: 13. The CDR3, as DNA: TGTGCCATCAGGACTGGACTAGCGGGAGTAGGGGGCCATGAGCAGTTCTTC. Its translation: CAIRTGLAGVGGHEQFF.